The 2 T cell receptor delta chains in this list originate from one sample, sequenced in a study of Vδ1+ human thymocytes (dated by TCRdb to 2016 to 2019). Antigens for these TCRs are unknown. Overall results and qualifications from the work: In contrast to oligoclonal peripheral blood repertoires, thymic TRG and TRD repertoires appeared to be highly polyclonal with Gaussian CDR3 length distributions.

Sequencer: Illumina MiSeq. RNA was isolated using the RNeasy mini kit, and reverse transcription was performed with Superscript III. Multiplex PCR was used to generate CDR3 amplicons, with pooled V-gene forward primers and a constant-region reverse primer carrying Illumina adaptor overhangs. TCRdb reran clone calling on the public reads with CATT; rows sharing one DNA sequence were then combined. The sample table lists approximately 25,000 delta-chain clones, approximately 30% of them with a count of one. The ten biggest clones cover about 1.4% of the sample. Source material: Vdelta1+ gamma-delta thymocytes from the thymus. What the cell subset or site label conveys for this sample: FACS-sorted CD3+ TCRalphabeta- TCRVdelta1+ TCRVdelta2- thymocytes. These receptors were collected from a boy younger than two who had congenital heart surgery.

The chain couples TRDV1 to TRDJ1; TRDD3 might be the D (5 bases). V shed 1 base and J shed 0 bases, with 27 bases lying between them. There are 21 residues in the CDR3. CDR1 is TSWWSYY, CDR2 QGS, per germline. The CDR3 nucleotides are TGTGCTCTTGGGGAACCGGCCTTTCCAGTACTTGGGGAGATTTACACCGATAAACTCATCTTT. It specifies CALGEPAFPVLGEIYTDKLIF.

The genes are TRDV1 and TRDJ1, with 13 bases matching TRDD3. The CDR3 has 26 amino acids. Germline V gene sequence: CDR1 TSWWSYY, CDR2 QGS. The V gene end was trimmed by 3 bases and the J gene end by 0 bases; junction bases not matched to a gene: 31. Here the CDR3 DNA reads TGTGCTCTTGGGGAGGCCCCCACTACGACTGGGGGATACGCGTATTTTTTAAGCCCGCACACCGATAAACTCATCTTT. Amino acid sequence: CALGEAPTTTGGYAYFLSPHTDKLIF.